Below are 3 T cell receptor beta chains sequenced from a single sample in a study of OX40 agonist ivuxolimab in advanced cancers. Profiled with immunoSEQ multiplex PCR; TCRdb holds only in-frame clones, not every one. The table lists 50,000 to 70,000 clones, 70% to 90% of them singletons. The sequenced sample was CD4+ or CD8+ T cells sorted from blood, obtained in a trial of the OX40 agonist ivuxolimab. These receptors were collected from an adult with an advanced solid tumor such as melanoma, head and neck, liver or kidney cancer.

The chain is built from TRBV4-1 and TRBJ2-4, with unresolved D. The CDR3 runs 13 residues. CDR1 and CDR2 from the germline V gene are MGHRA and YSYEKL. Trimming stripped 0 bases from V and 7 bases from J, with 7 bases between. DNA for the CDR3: TGCGCCAGCAGCCAAGATCTAGTGAACATTCAGTACTTC. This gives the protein CASSQDLVNIQYF.

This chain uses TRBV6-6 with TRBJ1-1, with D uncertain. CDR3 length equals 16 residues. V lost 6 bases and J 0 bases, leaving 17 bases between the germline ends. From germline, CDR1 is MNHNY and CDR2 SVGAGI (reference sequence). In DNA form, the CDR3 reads TGTGCCAGCAGGCCCCCCTACGGAGGCGTGAACACTGAAGCTTTCTTT. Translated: CASRPPYGGVNTEAFF.

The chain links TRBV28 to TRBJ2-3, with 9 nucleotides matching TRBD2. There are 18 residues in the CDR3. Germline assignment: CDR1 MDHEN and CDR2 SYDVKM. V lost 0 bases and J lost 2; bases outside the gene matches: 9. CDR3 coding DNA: TGTGCCAGCAGTTTATGGCCGACTAGCGGCTCATACACAGATACGCAGTATTTT. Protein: CASSLWPTSGSYTDTQYF.